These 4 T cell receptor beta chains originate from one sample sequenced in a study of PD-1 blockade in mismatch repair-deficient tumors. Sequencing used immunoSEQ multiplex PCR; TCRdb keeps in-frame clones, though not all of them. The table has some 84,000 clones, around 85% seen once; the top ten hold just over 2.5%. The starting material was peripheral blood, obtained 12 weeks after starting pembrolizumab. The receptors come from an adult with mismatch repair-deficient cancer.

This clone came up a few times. The CDR3 reads CASSPRTGREAFF. DNA of the CDR3: TGTGCCAGCAGTCCGCGGACAGGGCGGGAAGCTTTCTTT. The V and J genes are TRBV28 and TRBJ1-1, with 8 bases lining up with TRBD1. Germline CDR1 is MDHEN and CDR2 is SYDVKM. CDR3 length: 13 residues. The junction had 7 bases not matched to a gene; V was cut back by 5 bases and J by 8 bases.

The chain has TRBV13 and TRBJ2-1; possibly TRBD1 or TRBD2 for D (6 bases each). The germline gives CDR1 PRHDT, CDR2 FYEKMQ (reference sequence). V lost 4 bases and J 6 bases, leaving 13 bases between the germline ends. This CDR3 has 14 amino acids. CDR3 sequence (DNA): TGTGCCAGCAGCTCGTGGGGGGCTGGCAATGAGCAGTTCTTC. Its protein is CASSSWGAGNEQFF.

CDR3 sequence (DNA): TGTGCTAGTGGGATGGGACAGGGCCCAGATACGCAGTATTTT. Encoded protein: CASGMGQGPDTQYF. The chain joins TRBV12-5 to TRBJ2-3, with 9 bases lining up with TRBD1. V lost 6 bases to trimming and J lost 4 bases; unmatched junction nucleotides: 5. Germline loops: CDR1 LGHNT, CDR2 FRNRAP. The CDR3 is made up of 14 amino acids.

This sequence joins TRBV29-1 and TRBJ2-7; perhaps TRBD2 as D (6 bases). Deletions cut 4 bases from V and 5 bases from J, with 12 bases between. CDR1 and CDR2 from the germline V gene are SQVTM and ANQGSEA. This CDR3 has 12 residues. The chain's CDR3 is CSVGAGRHEQYF. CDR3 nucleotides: TGCAGCGTTGGGGCAGGGAGGCACGAGCAGTACTTC.